This TCR beta chain was recovered during a study of blood T cell repertoires in COVID-19 (dated by TCRdb to 2018 to 2020). Background on the whole study: Samples from collaborators originated in the United States, Italy and Spain and spanned both the acute and convalescent phases of COVID-19. The material from the prospective study consisted of cDNA or gDNA derived from T cells, B-cell-depleted T cells, or PBMCs. Deeply sampled blood TCRbeta repertoires from subjects exposed to, actively infected with, or recovered from COVID-19 were included in the dataset. The repertoires were released in a freely available public database meant as a resource for research on the immune response to SARS-CoV-2. The samples were drawn from the first 160 participants of the ongoing ImmuneRACE study and from under 1,500 subjects provided by 6 global collaborators. Sample metadata almost always included a de-identified subject ID, COVID-19 status, age in years and sex. Where available, HLA class I and class II types were obtained from metadata supplied by the sample provider rather than from assay-based typing. Results and caveats for the whole study, not just this receptor: Clinical and demographic metadata were provided uncurated, with the amount varying by source and participant.

The germline V gene encodes CDR1 MNHNS and CDR2 SASEGT. After removal of 1 base from V and 3 bases from J, the junction retains 6 bases not matched to a gene. The CDR3 contains 17 residues, cysteine and phenylalanine counted. Only the CDR3 DNA stays, 51 bases, in frame from base 1. In the case of this clone: Its cognate antigen has yet to be identified. There are no base qualities to consult, and no much larger clone falls within one base.

Each collaborating institution followed its own protocols to collect whole blood in K2EDTA tubes. For TCRbeta analysis, collaborators shipped samples as frozen whole blood, isolated PBMCs, or DNA extracted from either of those sample types. TCRbeta CDR3 regions were amplified from genomic DNA by means of the immunoSEQ Assay, a bias-controlled multiplex PCR. On the authors' methods: Nucleated cell counts per sample were estimated from amplification of reference gene primers within the assay. Sequence reads were collapsed and filtered to measure the absolute abundance of every unique TCRbeta CDR3 rearrangement. For each sample, productive Simpson clonality was calculated as the square root of Simpson's diversity index across productive rearrangements. TCRdb took this table from immuneACCESS and kept in-frame rearrangements with V and J called. Such tables lack part of the clones; where checked against another copy, unresolved V genes explain under half of the gap, and the rest is unexplained. For V, J and clone size, that table is used; D and trimming come from the DNA. Across this sample there are some 40,000 clones, with about 85% seen only once. Around a fifth of the sample comes from the top ten.

Source material: peripheral blood. The clonotype comes from an older man with acute or convalescent COVID-19. Recombination connected TRBV6-1 to TRBJ2-1, with 10 middle bases fitting TRBD2. The CDR3 reads as follows: CASSEDGAGGVYNEQFF. The sequenced DNA: TGTGCCAGCAGTGAAGATGGAGCGGGAGGGGTCTACAATGAGCAGTTCTTC.